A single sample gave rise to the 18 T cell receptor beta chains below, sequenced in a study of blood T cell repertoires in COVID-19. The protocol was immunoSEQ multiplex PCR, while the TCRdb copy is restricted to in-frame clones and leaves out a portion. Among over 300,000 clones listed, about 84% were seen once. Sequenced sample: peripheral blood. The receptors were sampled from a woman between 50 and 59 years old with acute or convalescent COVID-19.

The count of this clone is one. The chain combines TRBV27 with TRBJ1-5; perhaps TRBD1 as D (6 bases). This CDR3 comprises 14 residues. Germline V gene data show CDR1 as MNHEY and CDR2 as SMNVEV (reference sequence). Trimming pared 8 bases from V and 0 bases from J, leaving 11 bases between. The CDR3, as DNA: TGTGCCAGCGAGGACAGCCATAGCAATCAGCCCCAGCATTTT. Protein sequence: CASEDSHSNQPQHF.

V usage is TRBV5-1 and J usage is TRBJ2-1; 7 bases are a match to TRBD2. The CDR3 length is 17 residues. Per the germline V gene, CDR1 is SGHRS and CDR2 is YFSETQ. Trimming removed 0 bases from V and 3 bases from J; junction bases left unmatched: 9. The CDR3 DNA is TGCGCCAGCAGCTTGGGCACTCTGAGCGGGAACTACAATGAGCAGTTCTTC. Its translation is CASSLGTLSGNYNEQFF.

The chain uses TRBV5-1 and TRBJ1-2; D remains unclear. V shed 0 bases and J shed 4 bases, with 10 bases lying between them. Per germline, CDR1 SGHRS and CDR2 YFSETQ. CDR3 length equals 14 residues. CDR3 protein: CASSLGRGSYGYTF. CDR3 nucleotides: TGCGCCAGCAGCTTGGGCCGGGGTTCCTATGGCTACACCTTC.

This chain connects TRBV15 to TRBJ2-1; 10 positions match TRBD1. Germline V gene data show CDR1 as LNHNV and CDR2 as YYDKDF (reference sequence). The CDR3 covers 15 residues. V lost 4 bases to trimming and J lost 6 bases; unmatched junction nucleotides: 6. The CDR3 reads CATSNPGTGVNEQFF. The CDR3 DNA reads TGTGCCACCAGCAATCCCGGGACAGGGGTCAATGAGCAGTTCTTC.

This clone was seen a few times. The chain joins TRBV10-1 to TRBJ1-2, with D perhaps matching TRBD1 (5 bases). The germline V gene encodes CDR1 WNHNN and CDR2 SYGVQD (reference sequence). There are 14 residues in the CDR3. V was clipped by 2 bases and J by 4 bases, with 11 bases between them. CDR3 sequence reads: CASSERGDGYGYTF. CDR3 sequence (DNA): TGCGCCAGCAGTGAGAGGGGCGACGGCTATGGCTACACCTTC.

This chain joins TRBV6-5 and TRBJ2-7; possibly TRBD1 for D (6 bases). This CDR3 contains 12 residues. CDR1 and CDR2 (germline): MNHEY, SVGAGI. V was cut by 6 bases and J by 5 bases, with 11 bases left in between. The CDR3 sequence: CASRQGANEQYF. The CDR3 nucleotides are TGTGCCAGCAGACAGGGAGCCAACGAGCAGTACTTC.

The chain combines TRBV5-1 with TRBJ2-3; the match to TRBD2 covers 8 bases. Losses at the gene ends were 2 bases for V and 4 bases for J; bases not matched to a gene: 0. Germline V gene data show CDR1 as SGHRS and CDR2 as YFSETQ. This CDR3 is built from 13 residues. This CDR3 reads CASSLAGADTQYF. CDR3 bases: TGCGCCAGCAGCTTAGCGGGAGCAGATACGCAGTATTTT.

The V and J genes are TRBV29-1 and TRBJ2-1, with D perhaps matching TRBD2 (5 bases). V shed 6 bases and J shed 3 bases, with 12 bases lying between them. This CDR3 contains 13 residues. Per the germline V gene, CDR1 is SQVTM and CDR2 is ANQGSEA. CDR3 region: CSVLGELYNEQFF. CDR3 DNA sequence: TGCAGCGTCCTCGGGGAGCTCTACAATGAGCAGTTCTTC.

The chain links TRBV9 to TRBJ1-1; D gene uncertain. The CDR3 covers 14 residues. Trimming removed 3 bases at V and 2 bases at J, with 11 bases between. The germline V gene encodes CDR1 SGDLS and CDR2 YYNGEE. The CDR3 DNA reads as TGTGCCAGCAGCGACCTAGGACTAAACACTGAAGCTTTCTTT. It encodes CASSDLGLNTEAFF.

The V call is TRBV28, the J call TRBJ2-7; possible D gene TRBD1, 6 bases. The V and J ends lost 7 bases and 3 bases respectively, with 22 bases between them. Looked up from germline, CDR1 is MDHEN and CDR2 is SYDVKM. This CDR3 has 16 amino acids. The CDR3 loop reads CASTPWKQGRFYEQYF. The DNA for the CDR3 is TGTGCCAGCACCCCCTGGAAGCAGGGGCGATTCTACGAGCAGTACTTC. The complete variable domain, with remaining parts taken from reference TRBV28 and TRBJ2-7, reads DVKVTQSSRYLVKRTGEKVFLECVQDMDHENMFWYRQDPGLGLRLIYFSYDVKMKEKGDIPEGYSVSREKKERFSLILESASTNQTSMYLCASTPWKQGRFYEQYFGPGTRLTVT.

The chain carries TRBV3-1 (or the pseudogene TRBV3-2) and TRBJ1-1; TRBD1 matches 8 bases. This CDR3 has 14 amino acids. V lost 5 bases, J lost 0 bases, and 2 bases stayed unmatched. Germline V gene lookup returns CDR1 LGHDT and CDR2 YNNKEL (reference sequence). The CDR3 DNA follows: TGTGCCAGCAGCTCAGGGGGCATGAACACTGAAGCTTTCTTT. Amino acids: CASSSGGMNTEAFF.

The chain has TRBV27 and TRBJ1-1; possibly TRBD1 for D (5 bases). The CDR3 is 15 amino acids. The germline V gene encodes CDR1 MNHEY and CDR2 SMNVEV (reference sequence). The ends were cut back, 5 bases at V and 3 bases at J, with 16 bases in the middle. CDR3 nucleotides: TGTGCCAGCAGTCTCCGGGGAGGGACCTACACTGAAGCTTTCTTT. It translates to CASSLRGGTYTEAFF.

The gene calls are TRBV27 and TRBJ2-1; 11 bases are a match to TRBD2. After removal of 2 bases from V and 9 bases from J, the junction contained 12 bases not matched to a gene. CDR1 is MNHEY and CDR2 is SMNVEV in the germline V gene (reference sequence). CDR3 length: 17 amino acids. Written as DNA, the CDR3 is TGTGCCAGCAGTTTACGTAGCCTAGCGGGAGGTCGTCGTGAGCAGTTCTTC. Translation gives CASSLRSLAGGRREQFF.

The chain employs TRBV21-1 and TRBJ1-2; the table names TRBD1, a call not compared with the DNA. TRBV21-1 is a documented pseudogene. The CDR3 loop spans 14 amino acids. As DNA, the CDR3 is TGTGCCAGCAGCCCACAGGAGACAGGAAATGGCTACACCTTC. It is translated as CASSPQETGNGYTF.

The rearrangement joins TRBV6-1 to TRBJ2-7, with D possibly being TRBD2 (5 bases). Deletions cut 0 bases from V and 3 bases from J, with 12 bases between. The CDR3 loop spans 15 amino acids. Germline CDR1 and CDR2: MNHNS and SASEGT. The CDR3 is CASSEAWGANYEQYF. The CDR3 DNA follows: TGTGCCAGCAGTGAAGCGTGGGGAGCAAACTACGAGCAGTACTTC.

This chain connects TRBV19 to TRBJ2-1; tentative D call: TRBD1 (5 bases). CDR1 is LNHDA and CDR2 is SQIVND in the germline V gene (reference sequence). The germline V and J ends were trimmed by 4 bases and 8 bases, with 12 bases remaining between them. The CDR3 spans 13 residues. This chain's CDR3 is CASSNRLADEQFF. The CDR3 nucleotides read TGTGCCAGTAGTAACAGGCTGGCCGATGAGCAGTTCTTC.

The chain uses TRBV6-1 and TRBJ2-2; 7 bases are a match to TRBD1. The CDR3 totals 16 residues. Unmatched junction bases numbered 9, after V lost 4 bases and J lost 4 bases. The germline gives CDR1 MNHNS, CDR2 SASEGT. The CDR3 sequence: CASSVQGWLGTGELFF. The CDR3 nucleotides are TGTGCCAGCAGTGTACAGGGGTGGCTGGGCACCGGGGAGCTGTTTTTT.

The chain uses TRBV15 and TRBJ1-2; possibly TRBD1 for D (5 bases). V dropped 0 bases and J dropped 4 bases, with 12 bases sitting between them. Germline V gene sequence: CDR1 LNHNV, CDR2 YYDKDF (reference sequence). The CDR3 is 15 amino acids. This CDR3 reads CATSRDRGLGYGYTF. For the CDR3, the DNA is TGTGCCACCAGCAGAGATAGGGGATTAGGCTATGGCTACACCTTC.